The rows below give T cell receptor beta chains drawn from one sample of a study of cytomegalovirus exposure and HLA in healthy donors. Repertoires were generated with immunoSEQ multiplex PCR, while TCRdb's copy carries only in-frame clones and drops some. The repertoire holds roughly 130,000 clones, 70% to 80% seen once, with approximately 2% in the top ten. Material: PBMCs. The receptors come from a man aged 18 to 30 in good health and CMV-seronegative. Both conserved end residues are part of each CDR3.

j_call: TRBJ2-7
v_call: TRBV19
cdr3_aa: CASSKPGQGTYEQYF

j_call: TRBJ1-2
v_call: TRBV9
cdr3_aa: CASSVLGGYGYTF

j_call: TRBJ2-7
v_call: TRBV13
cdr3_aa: CASSSTAINSEQYF

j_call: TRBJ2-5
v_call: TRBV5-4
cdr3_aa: CASSLNGLAGAEETQYF

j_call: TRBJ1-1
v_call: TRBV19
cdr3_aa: CASSTGGDTEAFF

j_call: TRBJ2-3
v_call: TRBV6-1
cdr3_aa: CASILGGRQNTQYF

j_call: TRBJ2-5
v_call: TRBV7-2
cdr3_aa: CASSWTGTQETQYF

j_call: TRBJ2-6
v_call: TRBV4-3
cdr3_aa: CASSQDAGRSGANVLTF

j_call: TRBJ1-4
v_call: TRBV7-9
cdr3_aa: CASSSTGQSYEKLFF

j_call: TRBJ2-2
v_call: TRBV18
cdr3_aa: CASSPMRFQNTGELFF

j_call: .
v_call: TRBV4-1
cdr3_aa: CASSPSGLAGQASYNEQFF

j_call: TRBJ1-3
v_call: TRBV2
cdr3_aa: CASSEGQGVLAIYF

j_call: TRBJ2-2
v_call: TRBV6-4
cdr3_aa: CASKVTNANTGELFF

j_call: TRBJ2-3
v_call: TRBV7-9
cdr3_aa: CASSSPPGRGRTDTQYF

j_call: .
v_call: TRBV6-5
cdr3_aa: CASSTGTGAHEQYF

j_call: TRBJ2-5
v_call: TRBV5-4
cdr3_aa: CASSFPGLQETQYF

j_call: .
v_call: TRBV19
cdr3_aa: CASSSTGGSYEQYF

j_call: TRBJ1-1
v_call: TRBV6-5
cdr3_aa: CASSYPDRDGGEAFF

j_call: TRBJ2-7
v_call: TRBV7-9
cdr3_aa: CASTYGTDYEQYF

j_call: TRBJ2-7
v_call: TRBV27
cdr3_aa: CASSVGLEQYF

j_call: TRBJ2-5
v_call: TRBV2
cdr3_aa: CASSGWTGQAQYF

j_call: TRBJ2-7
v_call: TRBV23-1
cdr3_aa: CASSQPGLAGGRVAYEQYF

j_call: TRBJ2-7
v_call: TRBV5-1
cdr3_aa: CASSMDGTGYEQYF

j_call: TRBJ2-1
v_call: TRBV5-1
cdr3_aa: CASSLVLAGGPHEQFF

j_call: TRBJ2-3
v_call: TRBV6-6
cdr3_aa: CAGRAGKSDMQYF

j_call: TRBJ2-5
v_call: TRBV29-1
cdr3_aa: CSVEDPQVFSKQYF

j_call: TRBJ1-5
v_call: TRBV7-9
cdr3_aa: CSSTSLNQPQHF

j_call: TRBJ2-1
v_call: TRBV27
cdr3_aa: CASRTGLAGGGQFF

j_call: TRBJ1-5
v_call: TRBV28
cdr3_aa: CASSLAGVLYSNQPQHF

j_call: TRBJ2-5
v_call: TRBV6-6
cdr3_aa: CASSYQTQGSETQYF

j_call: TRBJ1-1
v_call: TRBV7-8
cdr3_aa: CASSLAPLSTGEAFF

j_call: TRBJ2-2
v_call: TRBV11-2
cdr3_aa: CAATSGRVLTNTGELFF

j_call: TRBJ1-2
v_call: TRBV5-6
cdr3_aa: CASSLGTGLANYGYTF

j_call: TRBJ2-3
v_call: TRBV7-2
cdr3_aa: CASSLERFQREAPTDTQYF

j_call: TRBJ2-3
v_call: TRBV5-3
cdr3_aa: CARSSACGRSPDVADTQYF

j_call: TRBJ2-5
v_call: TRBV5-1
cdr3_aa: CASSLTGGGVLETQYF

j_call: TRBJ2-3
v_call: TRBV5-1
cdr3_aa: CASRIDRTLADTQYF

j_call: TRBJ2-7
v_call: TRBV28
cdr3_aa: CASSLWAGQVGEQYF

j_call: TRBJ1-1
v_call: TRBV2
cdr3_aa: CASRETGSEAFF

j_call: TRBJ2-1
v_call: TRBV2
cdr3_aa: CASSDSGSPYNEQFF

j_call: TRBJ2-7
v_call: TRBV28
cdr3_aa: CASSSGTGEQYF